This T cell receptor beta chain derives from a study of T cells in Graves' hyperthyroidism and ophthalmopathy. Exclusion followed for patients with uncontrolled infection, other autoimmune disease, pregnancy or lactation. Diagnoses were made from clinical symptoms, serum measures (thyroxine and TRAb), thyroid ultrasound and orbital computed tomography. PBMCs were obtained from about 9.9 ml fresh peripheral blood. Ten or more counts support this clonotype. Its target is not known. Amplified TCR beta CDR3 regions came from RNA transcripts. First-round RT-PCR targeting the TCR CDR3 was performed with the HTBI primer set. TCRdb re-derived calls from the multiplex PCR reads in MiXCR, one entry per CDR3 protein. The sample has 400,000 to 600,000 distinct CDR3 sequences, less than 25% seen once. Study-wide points: A model of 13 V-J pairs discriminated ophthalmopathy from stable hyperthyroidism.

This CDR3 comprises 13 residues. Germline CDR1 is MDHEN and CDR2 is SYDVKM. Trimming left V 1 base short and J 11 bases short, with 12 bases between. The rearrangement joins TRBV28 to TRBJ1-5; D might be TRBD1 (5 bases). Sequenced material: blood. This clonotype was sampled from a man between 18 and 35 years old with Graves' hyperthyroidism. The DNA of the CDR3 is TGTGCCAGCAGTTTATCAGGGACGGGAGCCCAGCATTTT. This encodes CASSLSGTGAQHF.